This T cell receptor beta chain was identified in a study of cytomegalovirus exposure and HLA in healthy donors. Whole-study context: An early data release held some 85 million unique TCRs from HLA-typed donors. Study conclusions and caveats: The authors considered a cluster of highly shared sequence variants likely to be a sequencing artifact.

Use of 60 Vbeta and 13 Jbeta primers characterized the PCR. TCRdb's copy holds only in-frame clones and misses some; the assay was immunoSEQ multiplex PCR. This sample has 150,000 to 200,000 clones, with approximately 80% found just once. This clone came up a few times. As yet, its antigen is unknown. Looked up from germline, CDR1 is SGHTA and CDR2 is FQGTGA. The V segment lost 5 bases and the J segment 0 bases; nucleotides outside the gene matches: 5. The CDR3 extends over 16 amino acids. The clonotype originates from a woman between 35 and 50 years old in good health and CMV-seronegative. V is TRBV7-3 and J is TRBJ2-7, with TRBD2 matching 12 bases. Sequencing was performed on PBMCs. DNA of the CDR3: TGTGCCAGCAGCCTTCGACTAGCGGGGGCCTCCTACGAGCAGTACTTC. Protein sequence: CASSLRLAGASYEQYF.